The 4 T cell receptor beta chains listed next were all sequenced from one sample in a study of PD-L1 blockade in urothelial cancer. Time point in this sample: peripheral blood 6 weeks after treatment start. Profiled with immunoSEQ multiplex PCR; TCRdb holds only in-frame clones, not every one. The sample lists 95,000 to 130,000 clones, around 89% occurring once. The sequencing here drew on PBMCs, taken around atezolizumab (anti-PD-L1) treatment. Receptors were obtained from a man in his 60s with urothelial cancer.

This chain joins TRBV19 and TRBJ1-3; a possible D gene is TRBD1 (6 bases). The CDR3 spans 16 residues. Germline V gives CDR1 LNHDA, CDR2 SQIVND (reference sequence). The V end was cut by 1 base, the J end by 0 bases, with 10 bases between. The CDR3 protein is CASSIVQDSSGNTIYF. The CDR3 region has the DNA TGTGCCAGTAGTATAGTACAGGACAGCTCTGGAAACACCATATATTTT.

The CDR3 reads CASSLAGGPNEQFF. CDR3 DNA: TGTGCCAGCAGCCTAGCGGGAGGGCCAAATGAGCAGTTCTTC. This sequence joins TRBV6-1 and TRBJ2-1; TRBD2 matches at 12 bases. The length of the CDR3 is 14 residues. Germline loops: CDR1 MNHNS, CDR2 SASEGT. Trimming removed 6 bases from V and 7 bases from J; junction bases left unmatched: 4.

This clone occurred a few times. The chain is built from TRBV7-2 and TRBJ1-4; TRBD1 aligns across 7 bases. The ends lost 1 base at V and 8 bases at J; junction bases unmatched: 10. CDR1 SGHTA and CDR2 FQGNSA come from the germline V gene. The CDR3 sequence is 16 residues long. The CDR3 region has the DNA TGTGCCAGCAGCTTAGTCGCTTGGGCAGGGGGAGAAAAACTGTTTTTT. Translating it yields CASSLVAWAGGEKLFF.

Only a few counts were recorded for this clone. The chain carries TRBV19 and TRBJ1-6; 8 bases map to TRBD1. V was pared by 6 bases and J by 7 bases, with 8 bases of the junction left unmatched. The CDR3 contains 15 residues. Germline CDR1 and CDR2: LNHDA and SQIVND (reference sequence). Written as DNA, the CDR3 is TGTGCCAGTAGGAAATCAAGACAGGGGAATTCACCCCTCCACTTT. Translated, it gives CASRKSRQGNSPLHF.